This T cell receptor (beta chain) was recorded in a study of monozygotic twins with cystic fibrosis. Data came from immunoSEQ multiplex PCR; TCRdb stores just in-frame clones and leaves some out. The sample records about 20,000 clones, 90% to 97% being singletons. This clone was recorded once. What it recognizes is unknown. From germline, CDR1 is SNHLY and CDR2 FYNNEI. Trimming cost V 8 bases and J 0 bases, with 12 bases left between them. The CDR3 consists of 14 residues. Study observations and caveats: The repertoire was suggested to be naive-dominated, clonality median roughly 0.0093.

Sequenced input: blood. This receptor was obtained from a girl aged 2 to 10 with cystic fibrosis. The gene calls are TRBV2 and TRBJ2-3; D gene uncertain. The CDR3 region has the DNA TGTGCCAGCTGCCAGCGCACTAGCACAGATACGCAGTATTTT. Encoded protein: CASCQRTSTDTQYF. The complete variable domain, with remaining parts taken from reference TRBV2 and TRBJ2-3, reads EPEVTQTPSHQVTQMGQEVILRCVPISNHLYFYWYRQILGQKVEFLVSFYNNEISEKSEIFDDQFSVERPDGSNFTLKIRSTKLEDSAMYFCASCQRTSTDTQYFGPGTRLTVL.